Following are 29 T cell receptor beta chains from one sample sequenced in a study of control samples from healthy donors and cancer patients. Libraries were prepared by immunoSEQ multiplex PCR; TCRdb keeps only in-frame clonotypes and omits some of them. The sample gives around 130,000 clones, 80% to 95% of which show up once; less than 2.5% is in the top ten. The source material was blood. The receptors were sampled from a man aged 18 to 30 in good health.

CDR3 loop: CASSLVWERNTEAFF. The DNA of the CDR3 is TGTGCCAGCAGCTTAGTTTGGGAAAGGAACACTGAAGCTTTCTTT. This chain connects TRBV7-9 to TRBJ1-1; D unresolved. Trimming shortened V by 1 base and J by 1 base, and 10 bases separated the two germline ends. The CDR3 totals 15 residues. From germline, CDR1 is SEHNR and CDR2 FQNEAQ (reference sequence).

In the case of this clone: The junction departs from germline at one end; a sequencing error may be responsible. Other DNA sequences in this sample translate to the same CDR3. This chain uses TRBV10-2 with TRBJ2-2; TRBD2 might be the D (6 bases). Germline V gene data show CDR1 as WSHSY and CDR2 as SAAADI. The CDR3 runs 14 residues. CDR3 coding DNA: TGCGCCAGCAAGATTAGCGGAGGGACCGGGGAGTTGTTTTTT. Translating it yields CASKISGGTGELFF.

The chain couples TRBV19 to TRBJ1-2; D is unclear. The CDR3 extends over 13 amino acids. Trimming removed 0 bases at V and 8 bases at J, with 10 bases between. Germline V lookup: CDR1 LNHDA, CDR2 SQIVND (reference sequence). CDR3 DNA sequence: TGTGCCAGTAGTATAGACGAGGCGGGCGGCTACACCTTC. Its translation is CASSIDEAGGYTF.

The chain couples TRBV2 to TRBJ1-4, with 8 positions matching TRBD1. V shed 5 bases and J 0 bases; nucleotides not matched to a gene: 2. Looked up from germline, CDR1 is SNHLY and CDR2 is FYNNEI. This CDR3 region has 15 residues. The CDR3: CASSTQGATNEKLFF. In nucleotides, the CDR3 is TGTGCCAGCAGTACACAGGGGGCAACTAATGAAAAACTGTTTTTT.

This clone was seen only once. This sequence joins TRBV6-1 and TRBJ2-3; 16 nucleotides match TRBD2. The CDR3 has 17 residues. CDR1 is MNHNS, CDR2 SASEGT, per germline. J was trimmed by 5 bases and V by 4 bases; bases with no gene match: 6. The CDR3 protein is CASSGQGTSGRGDTQYF. The CDR3, as DNA: TGTGCCAGCAGTGGGCAGGGGACTAGCGGGAGGGGAGATACGCAGTATTTT.

V and J are TRBV5-1 and TRBJ1-1; 8 bases map to TRBD1. CDR3 length equals 15 residues. With V trimmed by 0 bases and J by 5 bases, 6 bases remained unmatched. CDR1 is SGHRS, CDR2 YFSETQ, per germline. The CDR3 sequence: CASSLGPDRATEAFF. CDR3 DNA: TGCGCCAGCAGCTTGGGACCGGACAGGGCAACTGAAGCTTTCTTT.

The chain employs TRBV20-1 and TRBJ1-1; no definite D call. Trimming took off 3 bases at V and 0 bases at J, with 2 bases between the two ends. Germline assignment: CDR1 DFQATT and CDR2 SNEGSKA (reference sequence). The length of the CDR3 is 11 residues. In DNA form, the CDR3 reads TGCAGTGCTAGTTTGAACACTGAAGCTTTCTTT. Translated: CSASLNTEAFF.

This clone was picked up one time. The chain is built from TRBV5-5 and TRBJ1-1, with a weak D call TRBD1 (5 bases). This CDR3 is 14 amino acids long. Trimming shortened V by 0 bases and J by 4 bases, and 10 bases separated the two germline ends. In germline, CDR1 is SGHKS, CDR2 YYEKEE (reference sequence). CDR3 loop: CASSLDPGSTEAFF. The CDR3 DNA sequence: TGTGCCAGCAGCTTGGATCCAGGGAGCACTGAAGCTTTCTTT.

The chain links TRBV6-2 or TRBV6-3 to TRBJ2-4; the match to TRBD2 covers 10 bases. Germline CDR1 is MNHEY and CDR2 is SVGEGT. The CDR3 is made up of 18 amino acids. V dropped 5 bases and J dropped 0; count of bases not matched to a gene: 10. Here the CDR3 DNA reads TGTGCCAGCAGTCCCGGACTAGCGGTAGTGCTAGCCAAAAACATTCAGTACTTC. This codes for CASSPGLAVVLAKNIQYF.

The rearrangement links TRBV19 to TRBJ2-2, with 7 bases identical to TRBD1. The CDR3 loop spans 17 amino acids. The V gene end was trimmed by 2 bases and the J gene end by 5 bases; junction bases not matched to a gene: 11. Germline loops: CDR1 LNHDA, CDR2 SQIVND (reference sequence). The CDR3 sequence: CASSITGPYRGTGELFF. CDR3 bases: TGTGCCAGTAGTATAACGGGGCCTTACAGGGGAACCGGGGAGCTGTTTTTT.

In this sample, this clone turned up once. The J gene is TRBJ2-5, the V gene TRBV4-2, with D perhaps assigned TRBD1 or TRBD2 (5 bases each). The CDR3 is made up of 17 amino acids. With 1 base removed from V and 4 bases from J, the gap between germline ends came to 19 bases. The germline V gene has CDR1 LGHNA and CDR2 YNFKEQ. The DNA for the CDR3 is TGTGCCAGCAGCCAAGGTGGGGGTCGGATGGGTCCAGAGACCCAGTACTTC. It yields the protein CASSQGGGRMGPETQYF.

The V gene is TRBV11-3, the J gene TRBJ1-1, with D uncertain. V was cut by 1 base and J by 1 base, with 4 bases left in between. From germline, CDR1 is SGHNT and CDR2 YENEEA. This CDR3 is 13 amino acids long. The CDR3 DNA reads TGTGCCAGCAGCTTAGGGGAGAACACTGAAGCTTTCTTT. It encodes CASSLGENTEAFF.

The chain employs TRBV6-1 and TRBJ2-3, with D uncertain. V lost 7 bases to trimming and J lost 1 base, with 9 bases between them. The CDR3 length is 13 residues. The germline CDR1 and CDR2 sequences are MNHNS and SASEGT. DNA of the CDR3: TGTGCCAGCACACTACTTCGCACAGATACGCAGTATTTT. This translates into CASTLLRTDTQYF.

The V and J genes are TRBV28 and TRBJ1-4; 10 bases match TRBD1. CDR3 length: 15 residues. In germline, CDR1 is MDHEN, CDR2 SYDVKM. The V gene end was trimmed by 3 bases and the J gene end by 4 bases; junction bases not matched to a gene: 2. CDR3 DNA sequence: TGTGCCAGCAGTTTTGGACAGGGGGATAATGAAAAACTGTTTTTT. Translation gives CASSFGQGDNEKLFF.

V gene TRBV5-8 combines with J gene TRBJ2-5, with 8 bases aligning to TRBD1. Germline V lookup: CDR1 SGHTS, CDR2 YDEGEE. Trimming removed 2 bases from V and 2 bases from J; junction bases left unmatched: 8. The CDR3 loop spans 16 amino acids. DNA for the CDR3: TGTGCCAGCAGCTTCATAGGGACAGGAGCTCAAGAGACCCAGTACTTC. It codes for CASSFIGTGAQETQYF.

This chain joins TRBV21-1 and TRBJ1-1. TRBV21-1 is annotated as a pseudogene. The CDR3 extends over 13 amino acids. The CDR3 DNA reads TGTGCCAGCAGCAAAGATGCGAACACTGAAGCTTTCTTT. This codes for CASSKDANTEAFF.

V usage is TRBV2 and J usage is TRBJ1-1, with D unclear. V lost 5 bases, J lost 1 base, and 11 bases lay in between. CDR3 size: 14 residues. CDR1 and CDR2 from the germline V gene are SNHLY and FYNNEI. CDR3 in DNA: TGTGCCAGCAGTTTTGGCAGCCCGAACACTGAAGCTTTCTTT. It encodes CASSFGSPNTEAFF. The full variable domain, in which reference TRBV2 and TRBJ1-1 provide the parts outside the CDR3, is EPEVTQTPSHQVTQMGQEVILRCVPISNHLYFYWYRQILGQKVEFLVSFYNNEISEKSEIFDDQFSVERPDGSNFTLKIRSTKLEDSAMYFCASSFGSPNTEAFFGQGTRLTVV.

This sequence joins TRBV30 and TRBJ2-6; D perhaps matches TRBD2 (5 bases). The CDR3 covers 14 residues. V was trimmed by 3 bases and J by 2 bases, leaving 8 bases between them. Germline V CDR1 and CDR2: GTSNPN, SVGIG (reference sequence). In DNA, the CDR3 is TGTGCCTGGAGCGGGGAAGCTGGGGCCAACGTCCTGACTTTC. Translation gives CAWSGEAGANVLTF.

The chain recombines TRBV5-1 with TRBJ2-7; D perhaps matches TRBD2 (6 bases). The CDR3 length is 14 residues. Germline V lookup: CDR1 SGHRS, CDR2 YFSETQ. V lost 4 bases to trimming and J lost 3 bases, with 14 bases between them. CDR3 loop: CASSEGSGFYEQYF. The CDR3 DNA sequence: TGCGCCAGCAGCGAAGGAAGCGGGTTCTACGAGCAGTACTTC.

This clone was detected only a few times. This chain uses TRBV6-2 or TRBV6-3 with TRBJ1-1, with D possibly being TRBD1 (5 bases). CDR3 length: 12 residues. The germline V gene has CDR1 MNHEY and CDR2 SVGEGT. V lost 3 bases to trimming and J lost 11 bases, with 13 bases between them. The CDR3 region is CASSYGGGSAFF. CDR3 DNA sequence: TGTGCCAGCAGTTATGGGGGTGGGAGCGCTTTCTTT.

The chain is built from TRBV30 and TRBJ1-2; TRBD1 agrees at 10 bases. The trim removed 5 bases at V and 2 bases at J, leaving 11 bases unmatched. CDR1 and CDR2 from the germline V gene are GTSNPN and SVGIG (reference sequence). The CDR3 has 16 amino acids. CDR3 region: CAWLPGTGDQNYGYTF. CDR3 nucleotide sequence: TGTGCCTGGCTACCCGGGACAGGGGACCAAAACTATGGCTACACCTTC.

V and J are TRBV6-5 and TRBJ1-5; 7 positions match TRBD1. This CDR3 spans 14 amino acids. The V gene's germline CDR1 is MNHEY and CDR2 SVGAGI. V trimming: 9 bases; J trimming: 3 bases; junction bases outside the gene matches: 8. CDR3 sequence reads: CASSSGQNNQPQHF. Here the CDR3 DNA reads TGTGCCAGTTCATCGGGACAGAACAATCAGCCCCAGCATTTT.

In this sample, this clone turned up once. This chain joins TRBV27 and TRBJ1-5; D ambiguous. V lost 1 base, J lost 0 bases, and 7 bases lay in between. There are 15 residues in the CDR3. Germline CDR1 MNHEY, CDR2 SMNVEV (reference sequence). The CDR3 protein is CASSLWWGSNQPQHF. CDR3 in DNA: TGTGCCAGCAGTTTATGGTGGGGTAGCAATCAGCCCCAGCATTTT.

This chain connects TRBV18 to TRBJ1-6; 7 bases align to TRBD1. The CDR3 consists of 12 residues. Germline V gene data show CDR1 as KGHSH and CDR2 as LQKENI. After removal of 8 bases from V and 9 bases from J, the junction contained 4 bases not matched to a gene. In nucleotides, the CDR3 is TGTGCCAGCGCGACAGGGCGTTCACCCCTCCACTTT. As protein: CASATGRSPLHF.

This sequence joins TRBV27 and TRBJ2-5, with 7 bases aligning to TRBD1. This CDR3 is 14 amino acids long. Losses at the gene ends were 0 bases for V and 4 bases for J; bases not matched to a gene: 2. CDR1 and CDR2 from the germline V gene are MNHEY and SMNVEV (reference sequence). CDR3 nucleotides: TGTGCCAGCAGTTTATCCCACAGGGGAGAGACCCAGTACTTC. It yields the protein CASSLSHRGETQYF.

The rearrangement uses TRBV18 and TRBJ2-3, with 8 positions matching TRBD1. The V gene end was trimmed by 4 bases and the J gene end by 0 bases; junction bases not matched to a gene: 6. This CDR3 has 16 amino acids. Germline CDR1 KGHSH, CDR2 LQKENI. This CDR3 reads CASSLLGQGSTDTQYF. The CDR3 DNA follows: TGTGCCAGCTCACTGCTCGGACAGGGTAGCACAGATACGCAGTATTTT.

This chain joins TRBV9 and TRBJ2-2, with 8 bases fitting TRBD1. Trimming took 0 bases from V and 4 from J; bases not matched to a gene: 5. Germline V gene lookup returns CDR1 SGDLS and CDR2 YYNGEE. This CDR3 spans 16 amino acids. For the CDR3, the DNA is TGTGCCAGCAGCGTAGGCGGCAGGGGGCTCACCGGGGAGCTGTTTTTT. Its protein product is CASSVGGRGLTGELFF.

The V gene is TRBV5-8, the J gene TRBJ2-7; no definite D call. The CDR3 runs 14 residues. V was pared by 4 bases and J by 1 base, with 12 bases between. Germline loops: CDR1 SGHTS, CDR2 YDEGEE. This CDR3 is CASSPDLRSYEQYV. The DNA for the CDR3 is TGTGCCAGCAGCCCTGACTTGCGGTCCTACGAGCAGTACGTC.

CDR3 sequence: CASSVNAKQYF. CDR3 nucleotide sequence: TGTGCCAGCAGTGTGAATGCCAAGCAGTACTTC. V gene TRBV2 combines with J gene TRBJ2-7; D is unresolved. V dropped 4 bases and J dropped 8 bases, with 9 bases sitting between them. Germline values: CDR1 SNHLY, CDR2 FYNNEI. The CDR3 is made up of 11 amino acids.